The sequence of this T cell receptor beta chain was determined in a study of blood T cells in healthy people across ages. The authors drew about 10 milliliters of peripheral blood from each donor. Trimming left V 1 base short and J 8 bases short, with 15 bases between. This CDR3 region has 15 residues. Germline lookup yields CDR1 LNHNV and CDR2 YYDKDF (reference sequence). With a J-beta primer mix and a sample-barcoded 5' primer, a second PCR ran about 7 to 12 cycles. TCRdb redid the calling of the 5' RACE reads with MiXCR, one entry per CDR3 protein. The sample has approximately 1.5 million distinct CDR3 sequences; roughly 43% are singletons.

This chain uses TRBV15 with TRBJ2-1; perhaps TRBD2 as D (5 bases). Sequencing was carried out using blood. The clonotype originates from a woman aged 18-29 years in good health. The CDR3 sequence is CATSRGGLPEDEQFF. In nucleotides, the CDR3 is TGTGCCACCAGCAGAGGAGGACTCCCGGAAGATGAGCAGTTCTTC. The complete variable domain, with remaining parts taken from reference TRBV15 and TRBJ2-1, reads DAMVIQNPRYQVTQFGKPVTLSCSQTLNHNVMYWYQQKSSQAPKLLFHYYDKDFNNEADTPDNFQSRRPNTSFCFLDIRSPGLGDTAMYLCATSRGGLPEDEQFFGPGTRLTVL.